This TCR beta chain was identified in a study of cytomegalovirus exposure and HLA in healthy donors. Findings of the study overall: The authors later linked a missense DCLRE1C variant to TCR beta V- and J-gene trimming.

Donors consisted of healthy bone marrow donors. A few counts support this clone. Its antigen is unknown. A multiplex PCR was run with 60 Vbeta primers and 13 Jbeta primers. Data came from immunoSEQ multiplex PCR; TCRdb stores just in-frame clones and leaves some out. The profile shows 95,000 to 100,000 clones, 75% of them singletons. The sequencing sample was made of PBMCs. This TCR came from a man in his fifties in good health and CMV-seronegative.

CDR3 DNA sequence: TGTGCCAGCAGCCCGGGACAGGGAGGAGGCTACACCTTC. Amino acids: CASSPGQGGGYTF. V and J are TRBV9 and TRBJ1-2; 9 bases agree with TRBD1. This CDR3 spans 13 amino acids. CDR1 and CDR2 from the germline V gene are SGDLS and YYNGEE. V gave up 4 bases and J gave up 8 bases; unmatched junction bases: 6.